This T cell receptor beta chain was documented in a study of cytomegalovirus exposure and HLA in healthy donors. The germline V gene encodes CDR1 KGHSH and CDR2 LQKENI. The CDR3 is made up of 15 amino acids. The V gene lost 2 bases and the J gene lost 2 bases, with 7 bases spanning the gap. PCR used 60 Vbeta primers and 13 Jbeta primers. Only in-frame clones appear in the TCRdb table, and some are missing; sequencing was by immunoSEQ multiplex PCR. The data hold more than 150,000 clones, with over 80% observed a single time. The sample taken for sequencing was PBMCs. The sequence was obtained from a man aged 50-59 years in good health and CMV-seronegative. V gene TRBV18 combines with J gene TRBJ2-6; maybe TRBD1 (5 bases). The CDR3 DNA follows: TGTGCCAGCTCACCAGACAGTCCTGGGGCCAACGTCCTGACTTTC. It translates to CASSPDSPGANVLTF.